These 16 T cell receptor beta chains came from one sample sequenced in a study of blood T cell repertoires in COVID-19. Only in-frame clones appear in the TCRdb table, and some are missing; sequencing was by immunoSEQ multiplex PCR. The sample has under 80,000 clones; around nine tenths are singletons. The sequenced sample consisted of peripheral blood. The receptors derive from a human donor in a cohort sampled during active COVID-19.

The J gene is TRBJ2-2, the V gene TRBV5-6, with TRBD2 as a possible D gene (5 bases). This CDR3 region has 18 residues. From germline, CDR1 is SGHDT and CDR2 YYEEEE. V lost 0 bases to trimming and J lost 1 base, with 16 bases between them. CDR3 loop: CASSLAASASWNTGELFF. CDR3 DNA sequence: TGTGCCAGCAGCTTGGCCGCATCGGCTAGCTGGAACACCGGGGAGCTGTTTTTT.

The chain's CDR3 is CAWSGDSYNEQFF. DNA of the CDR3: TGTGCCTGGAGCGGGGACTCTTACAATGAGCAGTTCTTC. J is TRBJ2-1 and V is TRBV30, with TRBD2 as a possible D gene (6 bases). CDR3 length: 13 amino acids. In germline, CDR1 is GTSNPN, CDR2 SVGIG (reference sequence). The V end lost 3 bases, the J end lost 4 bases, and 10 bases lay between the germline ends. Full variable domain (outside the CDR3, taken from reference TRBV30 and TRBJ2-1): SQTIHQWPATLVQPVGSPLSLECTVEGTSNPNLYWYRQAAGRGLQLLFYSVGIGQISSEVPQNLSASRPQDRQFILSSKKLLLSDSGFYLCAWSGDSYNEQFFGPGTRLTVL.

The rearrangement links TRBV6-5 to TRBJ1-1; 7 positions agree with TRBD1. J gave up 1 base and V 6 bases, and 2 bases lay outside the gene matches. The CDR3 covers 13 residues. The germline V gene encodes CDR1 MNHEY and CDR2 SVGAGI. In nucleotides, the CDR3 is TGTGCCAGCAGACAGGGGCAGAACACTGAAGCTTTCTTT. This encodes CASRQGQNTEAFF.

The chain recombines TRBV11-2 with TRBJ2-1, with D maybe TRBD1 (5 bases). Germline V lookup: CDR1 SGHAT, CDR2 FQNNGV. Between the trimmed V and J ends, which lost 5 bases and 12 bases, there was a span of 11 bases. The CDR3 has 11 residues. The CDR3 is CASSPGWGQFF. DNA for the CDR3: TGTGCCAGCAGCCCAGGGTGGGGGCAGTTCTTC.

This chain uses TRBV25-1 with TRBJ2-5; 11 bases fit TRBD2. Germline CDR1 reads MGHDK; CDR2 reads SYGVNS. Trimming removed 5 bases from V and 1 base from J; junction bases left unmatched: 3. CDR3 length equals 15 residues. Written as DNA, the CDR3 is TGTGCCAGCAGTTTTAGCGGGAGGGCCCAAGAGACCCAGTACTTC. It yields the protein CASSFSGRAQETQYF. Based on the CDR3 plus reference TRBV25-1 and TRBJ2-5, the full variable domain is EADIYQTPRYLVIGTGKKITLECSQTMGHDKMYWYQQDPGMELHLIHYSYGVNSTEKGDLSSESTVSRIRTEHFPLTLESARPSHTSQYLCASSFSGRAQETQYFGPGTRLLVL.

This clone was counted a few times. The CDR3 is CASSLDWASGSSEQYV. The CDR3, as DNA: TGTGCCAGCAGCTTAGATTGGGCTAGCGGGAGTAGCGAGCAGTACGTC. The chain carries TRBV11-2 and TRBJ2-7; 10 bases map to TRBD2. The CDR3 consists of 16 residues. V lost 0 bases to trimming and J lost 6 bases; unmatched junction nucleotides: 8. CDR1 SGHAT and CDR2 FQNNGV come from the germline V gene.

This chain connects TRBV6-2 or TRBV6-3 to TRBJ2-2; D perhaps matches TRBD2 (6 bases). The length of the CDR3 is 16 residues. Trimming left V 6 bases short and J 7 bases short, with 21 bases between. Per the germline V gene, CDR1 is MNHEY and CDR2 is SVGEGT. The CDR3 loop reads CASSPPLKAGNGELFF. As DNA, the CDR3 is TGTGCCAGCAGCCCGCCTCTTAAAGCGGGTAACGGGGAGCTGTTTTTT.

The chain links TRBV6-6 to TRBJ1-2; D gene uncertain. Trimming shortened V by 5 bases and J by 7 bases, and 17 bases separated the two germline ends. This CDR3 region has 14 residues. Germline V gives CDR1 MNHNY, CDR2 SVGAGI (reference sequence). The CDR3 bases are TGTGCCAGCAGTGAGGGCCTCATGGGCGGTGGCTACACCTTC. This gives the protein CASSEGLMGGGYTF.

This chain links TRBV3-1 (or the pseudogene TRBV3-2) with TRBJ2-1, with 8 bases lining up with TRBD2. This CDR3 is built from 16 residues. V shed 1 base, J shed 5 bases, and the junction held 7 bases outside the gene matches. CDR1 LGHDT and CDR2 YNNKEL come from the germline V gene (reference sequence). The CDR3 reads CASSQVGLAGDNEQFF. Written as DNA, the CDR3 is TGTGCCAGCAGCCAAGTGGGGCTAGCGGGCGACAATGAGCAGTTCTTC.

The chain recombines TRBV6-5 with TRBJ2-2, with TRBD2 identical over 8 bases. CDR1 is MNHEY, CDR2 SVGAGI, per germline. V trimming: 6 bases; J trimming: 6 bases; junction bases outside the gene matches: 6. There are 14 residues in the CDR3. CDR3 in DNA: TGTGCCAGCAGGTCCCCGCGGGAGGCCGGGGAGCTGTTTTTT. This sequence encodes CASRSPREAGELFF.

The rearrangement joins TRBV6-5 to TRBJ2-5; 12 bases match TRBD1. Trimming at V came to 9 bases and at J to 5 bases, leaving 4 bases not matched to a gene. CDR1 and CDR2 (germline): MNHEY, SVGAGI. There are 13 residues in the CDR3. As DNA, the CDR3 is TGTGCCAGTAGGGACAGGGGGCAGGAGACCCAGTACTTC. This sequence encodes CASRDRGQETQYF.

V and J are TRBV11-1 and TRBJ2-1; 15 bases fit TRBD2. The CDR3 is 16 amino acids. Germline CDR1 SGHAT, CDR2 FQDESV (reference sequence). V dropped 1 base and J dropped 10; count of bases not matched to a gene: 5. CDR3 coding DNA: TGTGCCAGCAGCTTAGGGACTAGCGGGAGGGGGGAGGAGCAGTTCTTC. This translates into CASSLGTSGRGEEQFF.

The J gene is TRBJ1-6, the V gene TRBV6-5; 8 bases are shared with TRBD1. The V and J ends lost 6 bases and 6 bases, in that order; junction bases with no gene match: 4. The CDR3 length is 14 residues. CDR1 is MNHEY and CDR2 is SVGAGI in the germline V gene. The DNA of the CDR3 is TGTGCCAGCAGCGGAACAGGGGGTAATTCACCCCTCCACTTT. This sequence encodes CASSGTGGNSPLHF.

This clone has a handful of counts. The V call is TRBV10-3, the J call TRBJ2-2; 9 bases align to TRBD2. CDR1 and CDR2 from the germline V gene are ENHRY and SYGVKD. V gave up 7 bases and J gave up 1 base; unmatched junction bases: 1. This CDR3 has 14 amino acids. CDR3 residues: CAIKLAGNTGELFF. CDR3 bases: TGTGCCATCAAACTAGCGGGGAACACCGGGGAGCTGTTTTTT.

This clone came up once. This sequence joins TRBV5-1 and TRBJ1-3, with D hard to call. Germline values: CDR1 SGHRS, CDR2 YFSETQ. Trimming cost V 0 bases and J 0 bases, with 7 bases left between them. The CDR3 spans 15 residues. CDR3 nucleotides: TGCGCCAGCAGCTTGGGGAGGAGCTCTGGAAACACCATATATTTT. Its protein product is CASSLGRSSGNTIYF.

This sequence joins TRBV7-8 and TRBJ2-3, with 7 bases identical to TRBD2. The CDR3 is 17 amino acids. The germline V gene encodes CDR1 SGHVS and CDR2 FQNEAQ. Germline trimming cut 8 bases from V and 2 bases from J; bases unmatched to any gene: 16. CDR3 amino acids: CASGLAPSTSLTDTQYF. For the CDR3, the DNA is TGTGCCAGCGGCCTGGCCCCATCGACTAGCCTCACAGATACGCAGTATTTT.